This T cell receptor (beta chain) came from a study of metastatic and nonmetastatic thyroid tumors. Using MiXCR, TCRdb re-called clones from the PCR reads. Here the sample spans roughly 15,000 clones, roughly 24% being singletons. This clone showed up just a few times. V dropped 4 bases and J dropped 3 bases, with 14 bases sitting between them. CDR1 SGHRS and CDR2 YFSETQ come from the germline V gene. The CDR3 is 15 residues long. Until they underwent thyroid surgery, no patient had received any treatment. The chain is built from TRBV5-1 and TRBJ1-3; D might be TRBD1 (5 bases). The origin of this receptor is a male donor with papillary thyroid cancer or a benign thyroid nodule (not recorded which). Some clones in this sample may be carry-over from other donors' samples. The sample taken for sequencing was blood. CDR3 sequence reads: CASSPGPGNGNTIYF. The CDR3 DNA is TGCGCCAGCAGCCCGGGACCGGGAAATGGAAACACCATATATTTT.